This T cell receptor beta chain was documented in a study of siplizumab effects on memory and regulatory T cells. This CDR3 comprises 15 residues. The V gene's germline CDR1 is SGHTA and CDR2 FQGNSA. V dropped 4 bases and J dropped 0 bases, with 10 bases sitting between them. Using immunoSEQ multiplex PCR, the repertoire was profiled, and TCRdb retains in-frame clones only, with some absent. The data show 100,000 or so clones, with 90% to 95% seen just once and over 0.15% held by the top ten. Study-wide findings and caveats: Versus roughly 27% in controls, the mappable alloreactive CD4+ clones averaged 68.8% Treg-derived with siplizumab. No functional test confirmed suppression by proliferating siplizumab-culture Tregs.

Worth noting for this clone: Antigen unknown.

This receptor was obtained from a human donor in good health. The chain is built from TRBV7-2 and TRBJ1-3; no reliable D call. The sample consisted of non-Treg CD4+ T cells sorted from blood. The CDR3 region is CASSSYMDSGNTIYF. In DNA form, the CDR3 reads TGTGCCAGCAGCTCATACATGGACTCTGGAAACACCATATATTTT.